The clone carrying this T cell receptor beta chain came up a few times. The antigen is not known. In the PCR, 60 Vbeta and 13 Jbeta primers were used. Sequencing was performed with immunoSEQ multiplex PCR; in TCRdb, only in-frame clones are kept and a portion is missing. The data contain approximately 160,000 clones, 80% to 90% of them singletons. The data belong to a study of cytomegalovirus exposure and HLA in healthy donors. Overall study results and limits: Fewer N-insertions than the roughly 670-donor mean were reportedly shown by an Asian-associated ancestry cluster in a later analysis. Solely CMV serostatus was available to characterize immune exposure. Within the data, a cluster of highly shared sequence variants was likely a sequencing artifact.

The sample consisted of PBMCs. The TCR comes from a woman aged 18-29 years in good health and CMV-seronegative.

CDR3 protein: CASSRTQGTEAFF. The DNA of the CDR3 is TGTGCCAGCAGTAGAACCCAGGGCACTGAAGCTTTCTTT. The rearrangement joins TRBV25-1 to TRBJ1-1; D perhaps matches TRBD1 (5 bases). V was clipped by 5 bases and J by 4 bases, with 11 bases between them. The CDR3 is 13 amino acids. The germline gives CDR1 MGHDK, CDR2 SYGVNS.